Listed below are T cell receptor beta chains from one sample, sequenced in a study of identifying expanded T cells in peripheral blood. Repertoires were generated with immunoSEQ multiplex PCR, while TCRdb's copy carries only in-frame clones and drops some. The sample lists about 58,000 clones; around 90% were seen once. Material for sequencing was blood. The receptors stem from a person aged 18 to 75 in good health. Each CDR3 is given with its conserved first and last residue. D genes are given only for firm matches. Size is stated for part of the rows, as once, few or many counts, or as a class when the clone is expanded.

d_call,v_call,j_call,clone_size,cdr3_aa,cdr3_nt
TRBD2,TRBV30,TRBJ2-5,-,CARALGTSGKETQYF,TGTGCCCGAGCCCTTGGGACTAGCGGTAAAGAGACCCAGTACTTC
TRBD1,TRBV9,TRBJ2-7,-,CASSPTQGAREQYF,TGTGCCAGCAGCCCCACGCAGGGGGCTCGGGAGCAGTACTTC
TRBD2,TRBV7-6,TRBJ2-3,once,CASSLVFGTSGDGRADTQYF,TGTGCCAGCAGCTTAGTCTTCGGGACTAGCGGGGACGGGCGGGCAGATACGCAGTATTTT
TRBD1,TRBV25-1,TRBJ2-7,few,CASSERTGEGEQYF,TGTGCCAGCAGTGAACGGACAGGGGAAGGGGAGCAGTACTTC
-,TRBV4-1,TRBJ2-7,-,CASSRVIRDEQYF,TGCGCCAGCAGCCGCGTCATTCGCGACGAGCAGTACTTC
-,TRBV6-5,TRBJ2-5,-,CASSRMGETQYF,TGTGCCAGCAGCCGAATGGGGGAGACCCAGTACTTC
TRBD1,TRBV28,TRBJ1-5,once,CASRPLIGQGYSNQPQHF,TGTGCCAGCAGACCCCTGATCGGACAGGGGTATAGCAATCAGCCCCAGCATTTT
-,TRBV7-2,TRBJ2-7,-,CASSLGRTTNEQYF,TGTGCCAGCAGCTTAGGACGGACAACGAACGAGCAGTACTTC
TRBD2,TRBV7-2,TRBJ2-5,-,CASSTPSGQETQYF,TGTGCCAGCAGCACCCCTAGCGGCCAAGAGACCCAGTACTTC
-,TRBV6-5,TRBJ1-2,-,CASSYSRGNLYGYTF,TGTGCCAGCAGTTACTCGAGGGGGAACCTCTATGGCTACACCTTC
-,TRBV7-2,TRBJ2-7,-,CASSFFSGDSYEQYF,TGTGCCAGCAGCTTTTTTAGCGGGGACAGCTACGAGCAGTACTTC
TRBD1,TRBV6-6,TRBJ1-1,-,CASREQGTFNTEAFF,TGTGCCAGCAGAGAACAGGGGACGTTTAACACTGAAGCTTTCTTT
TRBD2,TRBV11-3,TRBJ2-1,few,CASSRLAGGSEQFF,TGTGCCAGCAGCCGACTAGCGGGGGGCAGTGAGCAGTTCTTC
TRBD1,TRBV9,TRBJ2-5,-,CASSVGQTLGETQYF,TGTGCCAGCAGCGTGGGACAGACCTTAGGAGAGACCCAGTACTTC
-,TRBV11-3,TRBJ2-2,-,CASSLDRGTGELFF,TGTGCCAGCAGCTTAGACAGGGGTACCGGGGAGCTGTTTTTT
-,TRBV7-9,TRBJ1-1,-,CASSFGGMNTEAFF,TGTGCCAGCAGCTTCGGAGGGATGAACACTGAAGCTTTCTTT
-,TRBV18,TRBJ1-3,-,CASSDTAGNTIYF,TGTGCCAGCTCTGACACGGCTGGAAACACCATATATTTT
TRBD1,TRBV4-1,TRBJ1-3,-,CASSHRTGTTSGNTIYF,TGCGCCAGCAGCCACCGGACAGGGACGACGTCTGGAAACACCATATATTTT
-,TRBV28,TRBJ2-3,-,CASSFNRGGTQYF,TGTGCCAGCAGTTTTAACAGGGGAGGCACGCAGTATTTT
TRBD2,TRBV12-5,TRBJ2-7,-,CASGWALAGKPYEQYF,TGTGCTAGTGGTTGGGCTCTAGCGGGCAAGCCCTACGAGCAGTACTTC
TRBD2,TRBV29-1,TRBJ2-1,-,CSVPGIAGVVNEQFF,TGCAGCGTTCCCGGAATAGCGGGAGTAGTTAATGAGCAGTTCTTC
-,TRBV6-5,TRBJ2-1,-,CASRNRDSRNEQFF,TGTGCCAGCAGAAACCGGGACTCGAGAAATGAGCAGTTCTTC
-,TRBV18,TRBJ1-2,-,CASSYGTGNGYTF,TGTGCCAGCTCATACGGGACCGGGAATGGCTACACCTTC
-,TRBV6-5,TRBJ1-2,-,CASSYSVPAWGYTF,TGTGCCAGCAGTTACTCGGTCCCGGCGTGGGGCTACACCTTC
TRBD2,TRBV4-2,TRBJ2-7,once,CASRRELAGSSYEQYF,TGTGCCAGCAGGAGGGAGCTAGCGGGATCCTCCTACGAGCAGTACTTC
-,TRBV28,TRBJ2-7,-,CASTYRARYEQYF,TGTGCCAGCACTTACAGGGCTAGGTACGAGCAGTACTTC
TRBD1,TRBV27,TRBJ2-1,-,CASSLSGPGQFVNEQFF,TGTGCCAGCAGTTTATCGGGACCGGGACAGTTCGTCAATGAGCAGTTCTTC
-,TRBV19,TRBJ1-5,-,CASSMGGQVGPQHF,TGTGCCAGTAGTATGGGCGGGCAGGTAGGTCCCCAGCATTTT
-,TRBV2,TRBJ2-7,-,CARGTVGSYEQYF,TGTGCCAGGGGGACGGTCGGTTCCTACGAGCAGTACTTC
TRBD1,TRBV5-1,TRBJ1-2,once,CASSYETTGGADGYTF,TGCGCCAGCAGTTACGAGACGACAGGGGGCGCAGATGGCTACACCTTC
-,TRBV2,TRBJ1-1,-,CASRGQGNTEAFF,TGTGCCAGCAGGGGTCAAGGGAACACTGAAGCTTTCTTT
-,TRBV4-1,TRBJ2-1,-,CASSQQIQADYNEQFF,TGCGCCAGCAGCCAACAAATCCAGGCCGACTACAATGAGCAGTTCTTC
-,TRBV6-5,TRBJ2-7,-,CASSYGVGTYEQYF,TGTGCCAGCAGTTACGGGGTGGGGACCTACGAGCAGTACTTC
TRBD1,TRBV30,TRBJ1-2,-,CAQNQGEGNGYTF,TGTGCCCAAAACCAGGGGGAGGGGAATGGCTACACCTTC
-,TRBV6-1,TRBJ2-7,-,CASSQRLADEQYF,TGTGCCAGCAGTCAGAGGCTAGCCGACGAGCAGTACTTC
-,TRBV5-1,TRBJ1-3,-,CASSLETGSGNTIYF,TGCGCCAGCAGCTTGGAGACAGGCTCTGGAAACACCATATATTTT
-,TRBV6-1,TRBJ1-2,-,CASSEQGILYGYTF,TGTGCCAGCAGTGAACAGGGAATACTCTATGGCTACACCTTC
-,TRBV5-1,TRBJ1-6,-,CASSLDPNNSPLHF,TGCGCCAGCAGCTTGGATCCGAACAATTCACCCCTCCACTTT
-,TRBV4-1,TRBJ1-4,-,CASSSSGQGGEKLFF,-
TRBD2,TRBV19,TRBJ2-5,-,CASTSGTKETQYF,TGTGCCAGTACCTCCGGGACTAAAGAGACCCAGTACTTC
-,TRBV5-5,TRBJ1-2,-,CASSLDRPELYGYTF,TGTGCCAGCAGCTTGGACAGGCCCGAACTCTATGGCTACACCTTC
TRBD2,TRBV11-2,TRBJ2-5,-,CASSLVGGGAQETQYF,TGTGCCAGCAGCTTAGTTGGCGGGGGGGCTCAAGAGACCCAGTACTTC
TRBD2,TRBV7-9,TRBJ2-1,-,CASSPTKRLAGKTNEQFF,TGTGCCAGCAGCCCGACCAAAAGACTAGCGGGGAAAACCAATGAGCAGTTCTTC
TRBD2,TRBV29-1,TRBJ2-1,-,CSVEELAGVNEQFF,TGCAGCGTTGAGGAGCTAGCGGGAGTCAATGAGCAGTTCTTC
TRBD1,TRBV6-1,TRBJ2-5,-,CASSVQKGGPRETQYF,TGTGCCAGCAGTGTCCAAAAAGGGGGCCCGAGGGAGACCCAGTACTTC
-,TRBV6-5,TRBJ1-2,-,CASSYGLGEGYTF,TGTGCCAGCAGTTATGGTTTAGGTGAAGGCTACACCTTC
-,TRBV7-7,TRBJ2-5,-,CASSLGNQETQYF,TGTGCCAGCAGCTTAGGCAACCAAGAGACCCAGTACTTC
TRBD1,TRBV19,TRBJ2-1,-,CASSIWDRANEQFF,TGTGCCAGTAGTATTTGGGACAGGGCCAATGAGCAGTTCTTC
TRBD1,TRBV6-1,TRBJ1-1,-,CASIRTGGTEAFF,TGTGCCAGCATTAGGACAGGGGGAACTGAAGCTTTCTTT
-,TRBV7-3,TRBJ2-7,-,CASSQRGGGRYEQYF,TGTGCCAGCAGCCAACGCGGAGGTGGACGCTACGAGCAGTACTTC
TRBD2,TRBV9,TRBJ2-3,once,CASSVALAARTDTQYF,TGTGCCAGCAGCGTTGCACTAGCGGCGCGCACAGATACGCAGTATTTT
-,TRBV12-5,TRBJ2-6,-,CASAGFSGANVLTF,TGTGCTAGTGCTGGGTTCTCTGGGGCCAACGTCCTGACTTTC
TRBD2,TRBV9,TRBJ2-7,-,CASSVGASGTYEQYF,TGTGCCAGCAGCGTAGGTGCTAGCGGAACCTACGAGCAGTACTTC
-,TRBV5-4,TRBJ1-1,-,CASSPKTIFREPFF,TGTGCCAGCAGCCCCAAAACCATTTTCCGGGAACCTTTCTTT
-,TRBV5-1,TRBJ2-5,-,CASSSVMGQETQYF,TGCGCCAGCAGCTCCGTGATGGGACAAGAGACCCAGTACTTC
-,TRBV5-1,TRBJ2-2,-,CASSPTSVRTGELFF,TGCGCCAGCAGCCCAACTAGTGTTCGCACCGGGGAGCTGTTTTTT
-,TRBV11-2,TRBJ2-5,-,CASSLGETQYF,TGTGCCAGCAGCTTAGGGGAGACCCAGTACTTC
-,TRBV29-1,TRBJ2-2,once,CSVVKFGGGTGELFF,TGCAGCGTTGTCAAATTCGGGGGCGGCACCGGGGAGCTGTTTTTT
-,TRBV19,TRBJ1-5,-,CASSLGGGQPQHF,TGTGCCAGTAGTTTGGGGGGCGGCCAGCCCCAGCATTTT
-,TRBV4-1,TRBJ2-7,-,CASSQASGGGRAYEQYF,TGCGCCAGCAGCCAAGCTTCGGGGGGCGGAAGGGCCTACGAGCAGTACTTC